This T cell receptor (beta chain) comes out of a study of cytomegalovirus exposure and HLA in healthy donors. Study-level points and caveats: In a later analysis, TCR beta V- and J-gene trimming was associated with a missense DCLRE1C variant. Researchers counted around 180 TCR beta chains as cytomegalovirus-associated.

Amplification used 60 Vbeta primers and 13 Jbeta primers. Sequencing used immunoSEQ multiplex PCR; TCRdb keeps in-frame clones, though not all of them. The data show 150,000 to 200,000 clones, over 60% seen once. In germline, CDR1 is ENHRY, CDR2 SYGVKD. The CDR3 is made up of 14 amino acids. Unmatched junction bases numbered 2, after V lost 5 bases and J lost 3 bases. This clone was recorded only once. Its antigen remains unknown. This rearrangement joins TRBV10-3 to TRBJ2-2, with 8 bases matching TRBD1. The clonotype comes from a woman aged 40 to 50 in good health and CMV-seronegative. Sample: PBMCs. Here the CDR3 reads CAISPGGHTGELFF. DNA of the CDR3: TGTGCCATCAGTCCAGGGGGCCACACCGGGGAGCTGTTTTTT.